A selection of T cell receptor beta chains follows, all from one sample in a study of Ad26.COV2.S vaccination and SARS-CoV-2 variants. Sequenced by immunoSEQ multiplex PCR; TCRdb stores in-frame clones only, minus some. This table has 500,000 or so clones, roughly nine tenths appearing once. This specimen consisted of peripheral blood, obtained in a trial of Ad26.COV2.S vaccine versus placebo. Receptor source: a person aged 18-60 years who received the Ad26.COV2.S COVID-19 vaccine or a placebo. CDR3s include the opening cysteine and the closing phenylalanine or tryptophan. A D gene is named only where the DNA matches it firmly. A clone size is listed for some rows: how often the clone was seen (once, few, many), or a class if it is expanded.

abundance: few; j_gene: TRBJ2-7; v_gene: TRBV14; d_gene: TRBD1; CDR3nt: TGTGCCAGCAGCCACAGGGGGCTGACCTACGAGCAGTACTTC; CDR3aa: CASSHRGLTYEQYF
abundance: -; j_gene: TRBJ1-2; v_gene: TRBV5-6; d_gene: -; CDR3nt: TGTGCCAGCAGCTTGGGATCTAACTATGGCTACACCTTC; CDR3aa: CASSLGSNYGYTF
abundance: once; j_gene: TRBJ2-5; v_gene: TRBV27; d_gene: -; CDR3nt: TGTGCCAGCAGTTTCACAGGGCAAGAGACCCAGTACTTC; CDR3aa: CASSFTGQETQYF
abundance: -; j_gene: TRBJ1-5; v_gene: TRBV6-2/TRBV6-3; d_gene: -; CDR3nt: TGTGCCAGCACCCCCGGAGATCAGCCCCAGCATTTT; CDR3aa: CASTPGDQPQHF
abundance: -; j_gene: TRBJ1-1; v_gene: TRBV5-6; d_gene: TRBD1; CDR3nt: TGTGCCAGCAGCTTGGGGTTACAGGGGCCGAGAGCTTTCTTT; CDR3aa: CASSLGLQGPRAFF
abundance: -; j_gene: TRBJ1-2; v_gene: TRBV6-1; d_gene: TRBD1; CDR3nt: TGTGCCAGCAGTGATACAGGGGAGCATGGCTACACCTTC; CDR3aa: CASSDTGEHGYTF
abundance: -; j_gene: TRBJ2-4; v_gene: TRBV11-3; d_gene: -; CDR3nt: TGTGCCAGCAGCTCCCCCGGGGGGCGCATATACATTCAGTACTTC; CDR3aa: CASSSPGGRIYIQYF
abundance: -; j_gene: TRBJ2-3; v_gene: TRBV7-3; d_gene: -; CDR3nt: TGTGCCAGCAGTACAGGCACAGATACGCAGTATTTT; CDR3aa: CASSTGTDTQYF
abundance: -; j_gene: TRBJ1-2; v_gene: TRBV13; d_gene: TRBD1; CDR3nt: TGTGCCAGCAGCCGGGGGACAGGGAATGGCTACACCTTC; CDR3aa: CASSRGTGNGYTF
abundance: -; j_gene: TRBJ1-2; v_gene: TRBV7-8; d_gene: -; CDR3nt: TGTGCCAGCAGCTTAGAATTGGGGGATGGCTACACCTTC; CDR3aa: CASSLELGDGYTF
abundance: -; j_gene: TRBJ2-7; v_gene: TRBV7-9; d_gene: -; CDR3nt: TGTGCCAGCAGCTCCCCCTTAGGTACGAGGGGCAAGAACGAGCAGTACTTC; CDR3aa: CASSSPLGTRGKNEQYF
abundance: -; j_gene: TRBJ1-1; v_gene: TRBV5-4; d_gene: -; CDR3nt: TGTGCCAGCAGGGATCCGGGGGCATCCACTGAAGCTTTCTTT; CDR3aa: CASRDPGASTEAFF
abundance: -; j_gene: TRBJ1-5; v_gene: TRBV10-3; d_gene: -; CDR3nt: TGTGCCATCAGGGACAGCCGAGATAGCAATCAGCCCCAGCATTTT; CDR3aa: CAIRDSRDSNQPQHF
abundance: once; j_gene: TRBJ2-6; v_gene: TRBV3-1/TRBV3-2; d_gene: -; CDR3nt: TGTGCCAGCGGGTTCTCTGGGGCCAACGTCCTGACTTTC; CDR3aa: CASGFSGANVLTF
abundance: -; j_gene: TRBJ1-2; v_gene: TRBV19; d_gene: -; CDR3nt: TGTGCCAGTCTCCGAGAGAGCGGGTATGGCTACACCTTC; CDR3aa: CASLRESGYGYTF
abundance: -; j_gene: TRBJ1-2; v_gene: TRBV12-3/TRBV12-4; d_gene: -; CDR3nt: TGTGCCAGCAGTCCCGGACGGAACTATGGCTACACCTTC; CDR3aa: CASSPGRNYGYTF
abundance: -; j_gene: TRBJ2-1; v_gene: TRBV24-1; d_gene: TRBD2; CDR3nt: TGTGCCACCAGTGTGGGTTCGGGACTAAGAGGCGATGAGCAGTTCTTC; CDR3aa: CATSVGSGLRGDEQFF
abundance: -; j_gene: TRBJ1-6; v_gene: TRBV28; d_gene: TRBD1; CDR3nt: TGTGCCAGCAGTTCCCCGGCCGGGACAGGGGGCGGTAGTAATTCACCCCTCCACTTT; CDR3aa: CASSSPAGTGGGSNSPLHF
abundance: once; j_gene: TRBJ2-1; v_gene: TRBV20-1; d_gene: -; CDR3nt: TGCAGTGCCCTTAAGGAGGAGCAGTTCTTC; CDR3aa: CSALKEEQFF
abundance: -; j_gene: TRBJ1-1; v_gene: TRBV7-9; d_gene: -; CDR3nt: TGTGCCAGCAGCTTAGAGGGGGGAACCACTGAAGCTTTCTTT; CDR3aa: CASSLEGGTTEAFF
abundance: -; j_gene: TRBJ1-5; v_gene: TRBV18; d_gene: -; CDR3nt: TGTGCCAGCTCACCAGTCAATAGCAATCAGCCCCAGCATTTT; CDR3aa: CASSPVNSNQPQHF
abundance: -; j_gene: TRBJ2-7; v_gene: TRBV7-2; d_gene: -; CDR3nt: TGTGCCAGCAGCCCCACAACCAGTCTTTCCTACGAGCAGTACTTC; CDR3aa: CASSPTTSLSYEQYF
abundance: -; j_gene: TRBJ1-4; v_gene: TRBV6-6; d_gene: TRBD1; CDR3nt: TGTGCCAGCGCCCAGGGGGCGCAGAATGAAAAACTGTTTTTT; CDR3aa: CASAQGAQNEKLFF
abundance: -; j_gene: TRBJ1-5; v_gene: TRBV18; d_gene: TRBD1; CDR3nt: TGTGCCAGCTCACCCCGAGGGCCGGGACAGGCGAATCAGCCCCAGCATTTT; CDR3aa: CASSPRGPGQANQPQHF
abundance: -; j_gene: TRBJ2-1; v_gene: TRBV7-6; d_gene: -; CDR3nt: TGTGCCAGCAGCTTAAGGCGGGATAGGTACAATGAGCAGTTCTTC; CDR3aa: CASSLRRDRYNEQFF
abundance: -; j_gene: TRBJ1-2; v_gene: TRBV3-1/TRBV3-2; d_gene: -; CDR3nt: TGTGCCAGCAGCCAAGATCCAGGGGCCTCCGGAACCTTC; CDR3aa: CASSQDPGASGTF
abundance: -; j_gene: TRBJ1-3; v_gene: TRBV5-4; d_gene: TRBD1; CDR3nt: TGTGCCAGCAGCCGACCTCAGGGGGACACCATATATTTT; CDR3aa: CASSRPQGDTIYF
abundance: -; j_gene: TRBJ1-2; v_gene: TRBV18; d_gene: TRBD1; CDR3nt: TGTGCCAGCTCACCGCTTCAGACAGGGAGGCATGGCTACACCTTC; CDR3aa: CASSPLQTGRHGYTF
abundance: -; j_gene: TRBJ1-6; v_gene: TRBV5-1; d_gene: TRBD1; CDR3nt: TGCGCCAGCAGCCTAACCGGGACAGGGGGATCAGGTTCACCCCTCCACTTT; CDR3aa: CASSLTGTGGSGSPLHF
abundance: -; j_gene: TRBJ2-3; v_gene: TRBV4-3; d_gene: TRBD2; CDR3nt: TGCGCCAGCAGCCATCGACTAGCGCTAGATACGCAGTATTTT; CDR3aa: CASSHRLALDTQYF
abundance: -; j_gene: TRBJ1-4; v_gene: TRBV15; d_gene: TRBD1; CDR3nt: TGTGCCACCAGCATTGGGACAGGGAGTAATGAAAAACTGTTTTTT; CDR3aa: CATSIGTGSNEKLFF
abundance: -; j_gene: TRBJ1-4; v_gene: TRBV3-1/TRBV3-2; d_gene: TRBD1; CDR3nt: TGTGCCAGCAGGGGAGGGGGCTCGACGGGTGAAAAACTGTTTTTT; CDR3aa: CASRGGGSTGEKLFF
abundance: few; j_gene: TRBJ1-1; v_gene: TRBV4-3; d_gene: TRBD1; CDR3nt: TGCGCCAGCAGCCAGGCTGACAGGGTGAACACTGAAGCTTTCTTT; CDR3aa: CASSQADRVNTEAFF
abundance: once; j_gene: TRBJ1-1; v_gene: TRBV19; d_gene: -; CDR3nt: TGTGCCAGTAGTAGGTGGCAGGGTTCCCCTGAAGCTTTCTTT; CDR3aa: CASSRWQGSPEAFF
abundance: -; j_gene: TRBJ2-3; v_gene: TRBV21-1; d_gene: -; CDR3nt: TGTGCCACCACGATAGAGAGAGCGGGAGGGTGGGATACGCAGTATTTT; CDR3aa: CATTIERAGGWDTQYF
abundance: -; j_gene: TRBJ1-2; v_gene: TRBV19; d_gene: -; CDR3nt: TGTGCCAGTAGTATTCTCTTATTCCCTCCTGACAGAGGATATGGCTACACCTTC; CDR3aa: CASSILLFPPDRGYGYTF
abundance: -; j_gene: TRBJ2-2; v_gene: TRBV10-3; d_gene: TRBD2; CDR3nt: TGTGCCATCAGCCGAGCGGGAGTGGGGACCGGGGAGCTGTTTTTT; CDR3aa: CAISRAGVGTGELFF
abundance: once; j_gene: TRBJ1-4; v_gene: TRBV6-4; d_gene: -; CDR3nt: TGTGCCAGCAGTGACTCGAGAACGGGATGGGACGAAAAACTGTTTTTT; CDR3aa: CASSDSRTGWDEKLFF
abundance: -; j_gene: TRBJ1-4; v_gene: TRBV7-6; d_gene: -; CDR3nt: TGTGCCAGCAGCCCTGGGGGCCCAAAACTGTTTTTT; CDR3aa: CASSPGGPKLFF
abundance: -; j_gene: TRBJ2-3; v_gene: TRBV9; d_gene: -; CDR3nt: TGTGCCAGCAGCGTAGTGGCCCTCACAGATACGCAGTATTTT; CDR3aa: CASSVVALTDTQYF
abundance: -; j_gene: TRBJ1-5; v_gene: TRBV15; d_gene: TRBD1; CDR3nt: TGTGCCACCAGCAGAGGGTACCCGGGACAGGCGAGAAATCAGCCCCAGCATTTT; CDR3aa: CATSRGYPGQARNQPQHF
abundance: -; j_gene: TRBJ2-5; v_gene: TRBV24-1; d_gene: -; CDR3nt: TGTGCCACCAGTGGGGAGGGGGGTTCAGGGGTAGAAGAGACCCAGTACTTC; CDR3aa: CATSGEGGSGVEETQYF
abundance: -; j_gene: TRBJ1-1; v_gene: TRBV20-1; d_gene: -; CDR3nt: TGCAGTGCTAGCAAAAACACTGAAGCTTTCTTT; CDR3aa: CSASKNTEAFF
abundance: -; j_gene: TRBJ1-6; v_gene: TRBV2; d_gene: -; CDR3nt: TGTGCCAGCAGCCCGGCGGCAGGTGCCAGGGTTAGTTCACCCCTCCACTTT; CDR3aa: CASSPAAGARVSSPLHF
abundance: once; j_gene: TRBJ2-7; v_gene: TRBV5-1; d_gene: -; CDR3nt: TGCGCCAGCAGCTACCTCTCCCGGCAATTTTTAACCTACGAGCAGTACTTC; CDR3aa: CASSYLSRQFLTYEQYF
abundance: -; j_gene: TRBJ1-3; v_gene: TRBV5-1; d_gene: -; CDR3nt: TGCGCCAGCAGATATTTGGGGGGGACGAACACCATATATTTT; CDR3aa: CASRYLGGTNTIYF
abundance: -; j_gene: TRBJ2-2; v_gene: TRBV18; d_gene: -; CDR3nt: TGTGCCAGCTCAAACAGCAGAACGAACACCGGGGAGCTGTTTTTT; CDR3aa: CASSNSRTNTGELFF
abundance: -; j_gene: TRBJ2-7; v_gene: TRBV6-5; d_gene: -; CDR3nt: TGTGCCAGCAGTTACTATCCAGGGGGGACCTACGAGCAGTACTTC; CDR3aa: CASSYYPGGTYEQYF
abundance: -; j_gene: TRBJ1-1; v_gene: TRBV28; d_gene: -; CDR3nt: TGTGCCAGCAGTTTGGGGACCTCGAACACTGAAGCTTTCTTT; CDR3aa: CASSLGTSNTEAFF
abundance: -; j_gene: TRBJ1-3; v_gene: TRBV4-2; d_gene: -; CDR3nt: TGTGCCAGCAGCCAAGAGGGCCAGAGAGGAAACACCATATATTTT; CDR3aa: CASSQEGQRGNTIYF
abundance: -; j_gene: TRBJ1-6; v_gene: TRBV7-2; d_gene: -; CDR3nt: TGTGCCAGCACCCCCGGAGGGACCAGGTGGTTTTCACCCCTCCACTTT; CDR3aa: CASTPGGTRWFSPLHF
abundance: -; j_gene: TRBJ1-1; v_gene: TRBV5-4; d_gene: TRBD1; CDR3nt: TGTGCCAGCAGCACTATTTGGACAGGGAGGAACACTGAAGCTTTCTTT; CDR3aa: CASSTIWTGRNTEAFF
abundance: -; j_gene: TRBJ2-5; v_gene: TRBV28; d_gene: -; CDR3nt: TGTGCCAGCAGCCGTTTCCGAGACCAAGAGACCCAGTACTTC; CDR3aa: CASSRFRDQETQYF
abundance: -; j_gene: TRBJ2-3; v_gene: TRBV25-1; d_gene: -; CDR3nt: TGTGCCAGCCTTTCCGACAGTACAGATACGCAGTATTTT; CDR3aa: CASLSDSTDTQYF
abundance: many; j_gene: TRBJ2-1; v_gene: TRBV30; d_gene: TRBD1; CDR3nt: TGTGCCTGGAGTGTTATTGACAGGGTGTCGTTCTTC; CDR3aa: CAWSVIDRVSFF
abundance: -; j_gene: TRBJ2-3; v_gene: TRBV28; d_gene: TRBD2; CDR3nt: TGTGCCAGCAGTCCTGACCGACTAGCGGGAGACACAGATACGCAGTATTTT; CDR3aa: CASSPDRLAGDTDTQYF
abundance: -; j_gene: TRBJ2-5; v_gene: TRBV6-5; d_gene: -; CDR3nt: TGTGCCAGCAGCGAGGGGGGTGGGGAGACCCAGTACTTC; CDR3aa: CASSEGGGETQYF